These T cell receptor beta chains were read from a single sample in a study of blood T cells in healthy people across ages. One entry per CDR3 protein, called by TCRdb with MiXCR from the 5' RACE reads. The sample yields 500,000 to 700,000 distinct CDR3 sequences, about 30% seen once. Material for sequencing was blood. Receptors originate from a woman over 75 in good health. Each CDR3 is given with its conserved first and last residue. Fields, in order: D gene, clone size, V gene, J gene, CDR3 protein, CDR3 DNA. A D gene is named only where the DNA matches it firmly. Not every row has a clone size; where given, it reads once, few, many or a size class.

d_call: TRBD2; clone_size: many; v_call: TRBV19; j_call: TRBJ2-7; cdr3_aa: CASSIGGGRMEQYF; cdr3_nt: TGTGCCAGTAGTATCGGCGGGGGGCGAATGGAGCAGTACTTC
d_call: .; clone_size: .; v_call: TRBV25-1; j_call: TRBJ1-4; cdr3_aa: CASSEGPEKLFF; cdr3_nt: TGTGCCAGCAGTGAAGGTCCCGAAAAACTGTTTTTT
d_call: .; clone_size: many; v_call: TRBV5-5; j_call: TRBJ2-5; cdr3_aa: CASSPSRIPGRQETQYF; cdr3_nt: TGTGCCAGCAGCCCCTCCCGAATCCCGGGACGTCAAGAGACCCAGTACTTC
d_call: .; clone_size: .; v_call: TRBV30; j_call: TRBJ2-6; cdr3_aa: CAWRWGARNSGANVRTF; cdr3_nt: TGTGCCTGGAGATGGGGGGCCCGAAACTCTGGGGCCAACGTCCGGACTTTC
d_call: .; clone_size: many; v_call: TRBV27; j_call: TRBJ1-5; cdr3_aa: CASSFPDQPQHF; cdr3_nt: TGTGCCAGCAGTTTTCCTGATCAGCCCCAGCATTTT
d_call: .; clone_size: many; v_call: TRBV20-1; j_call: TRBJ2-1; cdr3_aa: CSATPPLIAYNEQFF; cdr3_nt: TGCAGTGCTACACCCCCGCTGATAGCCTACAATGAGCAGTTCTTC
d_call: TRBD2; clone_size: .; v_call: TRBV6-5; j_call: TRBJ2-1; cdr3_aa: CASSYLQQRGRTYNEQFF; cdr3_nt: TGTGCCAGCAGTTACTTACAGCAGCGGGGGAGAACCTACAATGAGCAGTTCTTC
d_call: .; clone_size: many; v_call: TRBV5-1; j_call: TRBJ1-2; cdr3_aa: CASSTGPPNYGYTF; cdr3_nt: TGCGCCAGCAGCACGGGACCGCCTAACTATGGCTACACCTTC
d_call: TRBD2; clone_size: .; v_call: TRBV20-1; j_call: TRBJ2-7; cdr3_aa: CSASSGRADYEQYF; cdr3_nt: TGCAGTGCTAGTAGCGGGAGGGCCGACTACGAGCAGTACTTC
d_call: .; clone_size: few; v_call: TRBV7-3; j_call: TRBJ2-3; cdr3_aa: CASSQRGRGEADTQYF; cdr3_nt: TGTGCCAGCAGTCAAAGAGGGCGGGGCGAGGCAGATACGCAGTATTTT
d_call: .; clone_size: many; v_call: TRBV3-1; j_call: TRBJ2-5; cdr3_aa: CASSRRLVAETQYF; cdr3_nt: TGTGCCAGCAGCCGCCGACTAGTTGCGGAGACCCAGTACTTC
d_call: TRBD1; clone_size: .; v_call: TRBV28; j_call: TRBJ1-2; cdr3_aa: CANSSTGGHGYTF; cdr3_nt: TGTGCCAACAGTTCCACAGGGGGTCATGGCTACACCTTC
d_call: TRBD1; clone_size: many; v_call: TRBV2; j_call: TRBJ2-7; cdr3_aa: CASSPRTGGSAEQYF; cdr3_nt: TGTGCCAGCAGTCCGAGGACAGGGGGAAGCGCCGAGCAGTACTTC
d_call: .; clone_size: many; v_call: TRBV3-1; j_call: TRBJ2-5; cdr3_aa: CASSQDHRVQETQYF; cdr3_nt: TGTGCCAGCAGCCAAGACCACAGAGTACAAGAGACCCAGTACTTC
d_call: .; clone_size: many; v_call: TRBV7-9; j_call: TRBJ1-2; cdr3_aa: CASSLNSGYGYTF; cdr3_nt: TGTGCCAGCAGCTTAAATAGTGGATATGGCTACACCTTC
d_call: .; clone_size: many; v_call: TRBV11-3; j_call: TRBJ2-3; cdr3_aa: CASSLGFPSSGTDTQYF; cdr3_nt: TGTGCCAGCAGCTTAGGCTTTCCTAGCAGCGGCACAGATACGCAGTATTTT
d_call: .; clone_size: many; v_call: TRBV5-1; j_call: TRBJ1-1; cdr3_aa: CASSPGSSTEAFF; cdr3_nt: TGCGCCAGCAGCCCCGGGTCTTCCACTGAAGCTTTCTTT
d_call: TRBD1; clone_size: few; v_call: TRBV11-3; j_call: TRBJ2-1; cdr3_aa: CASSQGQGISYNEQFF; cdr3_nt: TGTGCCAGCAGCCAGGGACAGGGGATCTCCTACAATGAGCAGTTCTTC
d_call: .; clone_size: .; v_call: TRBV6-5; j_call: TRBJ1-5; cdr3_aa: CASSPPDQPQHF; cdr3_nt: TGTGCCAGCAGCCCCCCGGATCAGCCCCAGCATTTT
d_call: .; clone_size: .; v_call: TRBV19; j_call: TRBJ1-6; cdr3_aa: CASSIRQGDSPLHF; cdr3_nt: TGTGCCAGTAGTATACGGCAGGGTGATTCACCCCTCCACTTT
d_call: TRBD2; clone_size: .; v_call: TRBV7-9; j_call: TRBJ2-1; cdr3_aa: CASSPGGLSRNNEQFF; cdr3_nt: TGTGCCAGCAGCCCGGGAGGATTGTCCCGCAACAATGAGCAGTTCTTC
d_call: .; clone_size: .; v_call: TRBV20-1; j_call: TRBJ1-1; cdr3_aa: CSASAATEAFF; cdr3_nt: TGCAGTGCTAGTGCCGCAACTGAAGCTTTCTTT
d_call: TRBD1; clone_size: many; v_call: TRBV5-6; j_call: TRBJ1-2; cdr3_aa: CASSPTGVGYGYTF; cdr3_nt: TGTGCCAGCAGCCCCACAGGGGTTGGCTATGGCTACACCTTC
d_call: .; clone_size: few; v_call: TRBV5-4; j_call: TRBJ2-5; cdr3_aa: CASSSEGGLQETQYF; cdr3_nt: TGTGCCAGCAGCTCGGAGGGGGGACTGCAAGAGACCCAGTACTTC
d_call: .; clone_size: .; v_call: TRBV16; j_call: TRBJ2-7; cdr3_aa: CASSQSRERYF; cdr3_nt: TGTGCCAGCAGCCAATCCAGGGAGCGGTACTTC
d_call: .; clone_size: few; v_call: TRBV3-1; j_call: TRBJ1-2; cdr3_aa: CAGSPTGSYGYTF; cdr3_nt: TGTGCCGGCAGCCCCACAGGGAGCTATGGCTACACCTTC
d_call: TRBD1; clone_size: many; v_call: TRBV5-5; j_call: TRBJ1-1; cdr3_aa: CASSDGQGRSVTEAFF; cdr3_nt: TGTGCCAGCAGCGACGGACAGGGGAGGTCCGTCACTGAAGCTTTCTTT
d_call: .; clone_size: many; v_call: TRBV12-5; j_call: TRBJ1-5; cdr3_aa: CASGRREGQPQHF; cdr3_nt: TGTGCTAGTGGCCGCCGGGAAGGTCAGCCCCAGCATTTT
d_call: .; clone_size: .; v_call: TRBV5-6; j_call: TRBJ2-6; cdr3_aa: CASSFRGTGANVRTF; cdr3_nt: TGTGCCAGCAGCTTTCGGGGGACTGGGGCCAACGTCCGGACTTTC
d_call: TRBD1; clone_size: .; v_call: TRBV9; j_call: TRBJ1-1; cdr3_aa: CASSPYPGTANTEAFF; cdr3_nt: TGTGCCAGCAGCCCTTACCCCGGGACAGCGAACACTGAAGCTTTCTTT
d_call: TRBD1; clone_size: .; v_call: TRBV7-9; j_call: TRBJ2-5; cdr3_aa: CASSSMTGEETQYF; cdr3_nt: TGTGCCAGCAGTTCGATGACAGGGGAAGAGACCCAGTACTTC
d_call: .; clone_size: few; v_call: TRBV18; j_call: TRBJ1-5; cdr3_aa: CASSPLSGSNQPQHF; cdr3_nt: TGTGCCAGCTCACCACTTTCGGGTAGCAATCAGCCCCAGCATTTT
d_call: TRBD1; clone_size: many; v_call: TRBV6-6; j_call: TRBJ2-1; cdr3_aa: CASTRRLQGIGGNEQFF; cdr3_nt: TGTGCCAGCACCCGTAGATTACAGGGGATCGGCGGCAATGAGCAGTTCTTC
d_call: .; clone_size: many; v_call: TRBV20-1; j_call: TRBJ2-5; cdr3_aa: CSARADHQETQYF; cdr3_nt: TGCAGTGCTAGAGCGGACCACCAAGAGACCCAGTACTTC
d_call: TRBD2; clone_size: many; v_call: TRBV5-8; j_call: TRBJ2-1; cdr3_aa: CASSTGLVSYNEQFF; cdr3_nt: TGTGCCAGCAGCACCGGACTAGTTTCCTACAATGAGCAGTTCTTC
d_call: .; clone_size: many; v_call: TRBV30; j_call: TRBJ2-5; cdr3_aa: CAWSGQDTQYF; cdr3_nt: TGTGCCTGGAGTGGACAGGACACCCAGTACTTC
d_call: TRBD2; clone_size: many; v_call: TRBV7-2; j_call: TRBJ2-1; cdr3_aa: CASSFGTGGNEQFF; cdr3_nt: TGTGCCAGCAGCTTTGGGACGGGGGGGAATGAGCAGTTCTTC
d_call: TRBD2; clone_size: .; v_call: TRBV24-1; j_call: TRBJ2-5; cdr3_aa: CATKGRGGQETQYF; cdr3_nt: TGTGCCACCAAGGGTCGGGGGGGGCAAGAGACCCAGTACTTC
d_call: .; clone_size: many; v_call: TRBV20-1; j_call: TRBJ1-5; cdr3_aa: CSAGWRPGQPQHF; cdr3_nt: TGCAGTGCTGGATGGCGACCAGGACAGCCCCAGCATTTT
d_call: .; clone_size: many; v_call: TRBV3-1; j_call: TRBJ1-2; cdr3_aa: CASSQARGSYGYTF; cdr3_nt: TGTGCCAGCAGCCAAGCTAGGGGAAGCTATGGCTACACCTTC
d_call: TRBD1; clone_size: few; v_call: TRBV16; j_call: TRBJ1-5; cdr3_aa: CASSQSGGQGVNQPQHF; cdr3_nt: TGTGCCAGCAGCCAATCCGGGGGACAGGGGGTCAATCAGCCCCAGCATTTT
d_call: .; clone_size: .; v_call: TRBV4-1; j_call: TRBJ2-1; cdr3_aa: CASSRQGEQFF; cdr3_nt: TGCGCCAGCAGCCGGCAGGGTGAGCAGTTCTTC
d_call: .; clone_size: .; v_call: TRBV20-1; j_call: TRBJ2-1; cdr3_aa: CSAGVQDRSYEQFF; cdr3_nt: TGCAGTGCTGGAGTCCAGGATAGGTCCTACGAGCAGTTCTTC
d_call: TRBD2; clone_size: .; v_call: TRBV6-4; j_call: TRBJ2-5; cdr3_aa: CASSVLAGDQETQYF; cdr3_nt: TGTGCCAGCAGCGTACTAGCGGGGGACCAAGAGACCCAGTACTTC